This T cell receptor (beta chain) stems from a study of blood T cell repertoires in COVID-19. At the level of the study: Some COVID-19 samples were acute and others convalescent; all came from the United States, Italy and Spain.

In the authors' workflow: Amplification from reference gene primers served as the basis for estimated nucleated cell counts. Repertoires were generated with immunoSEQ multiplex PCR, while TCRdb's copy carries only in-frame clones and drops some. V, J and clone size reflect that table, while D and trimming were determined from the DNA. The sample lists 260,000 or so clones, 75% to 85% seen once, with 6.5% to 9% in the top ten. It was during active infection that Seattle patients were enrolled and then longitudinally followed. The CDR3 sequence is 13 residues long. V was trimmed by 9 bases and J by 13 bases, leaving 19 bases between them. Germline CDR1 reads SNHLY; CDR2 reads FYNNEI.

The receptor was isolated from a woman aged 80 or over with COVID-19, enrolled during active disease. The chain uses TRBV2 and TRBJ1-6; tentatively, D is TRBD1 (5 bases). The material sequenced was peripheral blood. CDR3 DNA: TGTGCCAGGGGGGAGGGAGGGCGTACGCCCCTCCACTTT. Its protein product is CARGEGGRTPLHF.